This TCR beta chain was captured by sequencing in a study of blood T cell repertoires in COVID-19. The protocol was immunoSEQ multiplex PCR, while the TCRdb copy is restricted to in-frame clones and leaves out a portion. This table has around 230,000 clones, over 70% appearing once. V lost 2 bases to trimming and J lost 8 bases; unmatched junction nucleotides: 11. Per germline, CDR1 ENHRY and CDR2 SYGVKD. This CDR3 is built from 18 residues. Sequenced input: peripheral blood. This clonotype was sampled from an elderly woman with acute or convalescent COVID-19. The chain couples TRBV10-3 to TRBJ2-3, with 15 bases that match TRBD2. CDR3 in amino acids: CAISEPGLAGGPSVTQYF. The DNA of the CDR3 is TGTGCCATCAGTGAGCCCGGACTAGCGGGAGGGCCGAGTGTTACGCAGTATTTT.